The text below deals with one TCR beta chain. Its antigen is unidentified. The entry originates in a study of PD-1 blockade in classical Hodgkin lymphoma. General study points: Repertoire differences lack defined causes, possibly disease activity or prior therapy. Baseline TCR diversity was reportedly lower in newly diagnosed patients than in healthy donors. It was reported as lower still in relapsed/refractory patients.

The assay was immunoSEQ multiplex PCR, and TCRdb's table has in-frame clones only and misses some. The profile shows about 30,000 clones, around 90% of them singletons. Germline CDR1 and CDR2: MNHEY and SVGAGI. CDR3 length equals 14 residues. V trimming: 2 bases; J trimming: 9 bases; junction bases outside the gene matches: 3. Specified time point: newly diagnosed, previously untreated cHL patient sample. Magnetic negative selection was used to purify CD4+ T cells from thawed PBMCs. The TCR was taken from a human donor with classical Hodgkin lymphoma. Sequenced sample: CD4+ T cells from blood. The V call is TRBV6-5, the J call TRBJ2-1; TRBD2 matches 11 bases. This CDR3 is CASSYLAGGSEQFF. CDR3 nucleotides: TGTGCCAGCAGTTACCTAGCGGGAGGATCTGAGCAGTTCTTC.